This T cell receptor (beta chain) was obtained from a study of T cell responses to AZD1222 COVID-19 vaccine. The study's findings and limits: Increases in Spike-specific TCR breadth and depth were seen after two AZD1222 doses. White British donors predominated, females outnumbered males, and clonal diversity was possibly underestimated. Spike regions recognized by vaccine-associated CD4 TCRs spanned the protein, led by 160-218 and 743-854.

Sequencing was performed with immunoSEQ multiplex PCR; in TCRdb, only in-frame clones are kept and a portion is missing. The sample includes some 85,000 clones, approximately 86% of them seen just once. About this clone: What it binds is not known.

The sequence was obtained from an adult in good health. Sample: peripheral blood, taken on day 0 of AZD1222 vaccination.

CDR3 sequence (DNA): TGCGCCAGCAGCCTCTACCGGGACCCTCTCAATGAGCAGTACTTC. This encodes CASSLYRDPLNEQYF. The chain employs TRBV5-1 and TRBJ2-7, with D possibly called TRBD1 or TRBD2 (5 bases each). Trimming pared 4 bases from V and 7 bases from J, leaving 21 bases between. The CDR3 is 15 amino acids. CDR1 is SGHRS, CDR2 YFSETQ, per germline.